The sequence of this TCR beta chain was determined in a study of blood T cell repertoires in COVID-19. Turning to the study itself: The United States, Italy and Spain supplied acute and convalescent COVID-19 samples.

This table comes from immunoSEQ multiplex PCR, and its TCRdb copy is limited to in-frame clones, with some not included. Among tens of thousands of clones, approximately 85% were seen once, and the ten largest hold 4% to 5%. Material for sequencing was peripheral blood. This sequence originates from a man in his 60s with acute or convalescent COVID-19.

The CDR3 nucleotides are TGTGCCAGCAGGAGACAGGCCACCTACGAGCAGTACTTC. It codes for CASRRQATYEQYF. The chain combines TRBV28 with TRBJ2-7, with D possibly being TRBD1 (6 bases). This CDR3 is 13 amino acids long. Germline CDR1 MDHEN, CDR2 SYDVKM. V lost 6 bases and J 2 bases, leaving 11 bases between the germline ends.